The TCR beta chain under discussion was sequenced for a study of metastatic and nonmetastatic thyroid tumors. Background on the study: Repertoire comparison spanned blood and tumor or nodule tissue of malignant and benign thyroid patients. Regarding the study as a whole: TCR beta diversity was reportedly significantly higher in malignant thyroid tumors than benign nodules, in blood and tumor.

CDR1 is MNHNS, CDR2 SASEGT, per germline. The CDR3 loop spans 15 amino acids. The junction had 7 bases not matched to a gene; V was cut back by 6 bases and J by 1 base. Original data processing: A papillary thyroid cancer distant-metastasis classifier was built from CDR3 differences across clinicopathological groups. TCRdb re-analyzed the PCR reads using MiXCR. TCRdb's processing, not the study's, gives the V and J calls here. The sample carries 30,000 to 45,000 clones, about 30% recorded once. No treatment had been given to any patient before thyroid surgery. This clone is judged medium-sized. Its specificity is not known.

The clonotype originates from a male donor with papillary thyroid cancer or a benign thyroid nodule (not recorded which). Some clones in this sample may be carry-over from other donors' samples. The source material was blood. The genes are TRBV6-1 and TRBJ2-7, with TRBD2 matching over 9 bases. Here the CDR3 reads CASSKQGLASYEQYF. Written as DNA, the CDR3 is TGTGCCAGCAGCAAACAGGGACTAGCTTCCTACGAGCAGTACTTC.